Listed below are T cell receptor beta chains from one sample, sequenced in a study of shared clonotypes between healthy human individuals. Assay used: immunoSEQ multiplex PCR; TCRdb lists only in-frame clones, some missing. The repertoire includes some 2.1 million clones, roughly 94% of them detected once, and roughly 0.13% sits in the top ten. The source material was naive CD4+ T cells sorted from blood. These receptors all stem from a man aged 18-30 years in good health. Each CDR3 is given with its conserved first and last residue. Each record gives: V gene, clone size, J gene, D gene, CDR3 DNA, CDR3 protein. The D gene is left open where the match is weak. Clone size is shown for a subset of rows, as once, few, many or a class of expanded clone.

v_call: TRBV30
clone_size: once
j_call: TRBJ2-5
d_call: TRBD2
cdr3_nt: TGTGCCTGGAGAACCATCGGGGGGGAGACCCAGTACTTC
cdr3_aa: CAWRTIGGETQYF

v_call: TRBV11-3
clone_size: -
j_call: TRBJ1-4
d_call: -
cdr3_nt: TGTGCCAGCAGCTCCGGTAATGAAAAACTGTTTTTT
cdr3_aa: CASSSGNEKLFF

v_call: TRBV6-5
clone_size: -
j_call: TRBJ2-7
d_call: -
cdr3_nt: TGTGCCAGCAGTTACTCGAGGTTAGCGGACTACGAGCAGTACTTC
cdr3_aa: CASSYSRLADYEQYF

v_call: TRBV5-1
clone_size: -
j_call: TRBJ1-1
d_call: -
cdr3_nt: TGCGCCAGCAGCTTGGGGCAGGGGATGAACACTGAAGCTTTCTTT
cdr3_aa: CASSLGQGMNTEAFF

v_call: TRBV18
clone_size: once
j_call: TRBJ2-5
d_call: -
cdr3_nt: TGTGCCAGCTCACCCGAGACCAATTTGGAGACCCAGTACTTC
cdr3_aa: CASSPETNLETQYF

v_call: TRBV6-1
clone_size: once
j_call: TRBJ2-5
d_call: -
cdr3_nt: TGTGCCAGCAGGGAGGGGACCCAGTACTTC
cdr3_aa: CASREGTQYF

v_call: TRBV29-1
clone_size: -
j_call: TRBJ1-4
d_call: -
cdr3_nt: TGCAGCGCCGCTAATGAAAAACTGTTTTTT
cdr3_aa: CSAANEKLFF

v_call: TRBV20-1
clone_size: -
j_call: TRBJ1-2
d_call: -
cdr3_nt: TGCAGTGCTAGGGCCAACGGTGGCTCCACCTTC
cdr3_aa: CSARANGGSTF

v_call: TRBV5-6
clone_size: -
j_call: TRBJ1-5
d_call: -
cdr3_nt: TGTGCCAGCAGCTTGGCCTACAATCAGCCCCAGCATTTT
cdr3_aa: CASSLAYNQPQHF

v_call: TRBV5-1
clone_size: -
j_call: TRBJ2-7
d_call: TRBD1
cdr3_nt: TGCGCCAGCAGCTTGGGTCCGGGACAGGGCTACGAGCAGTACTTC
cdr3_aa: CASSLGPGQGYEQYF

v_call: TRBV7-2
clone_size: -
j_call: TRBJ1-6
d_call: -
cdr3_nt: TGTGCCAGCAGCTTAGCGGGAAGGGGCTCACCCCTCCACTTT
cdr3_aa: CASSLAGRGSPLHF

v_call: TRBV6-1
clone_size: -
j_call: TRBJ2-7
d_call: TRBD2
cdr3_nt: TGTGCCAGCAGTGAAGCGGGGCGGGGGACCTACGAGCAGTACTTC
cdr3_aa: CASSEAGRGTYEQYF

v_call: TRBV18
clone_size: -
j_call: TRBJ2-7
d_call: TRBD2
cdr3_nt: TGTGCCAGCTCACCCCCGGGACTAGCGGGAGTCGAGCAGTACTTC
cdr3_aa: CASSPPGLAGVEQYF

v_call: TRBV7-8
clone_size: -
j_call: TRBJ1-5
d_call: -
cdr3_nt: TGTGCCAGCAGCTCGACAGATAGCAATCAGCCCCAGCATTTT
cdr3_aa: CASSSTDSNQPQHF

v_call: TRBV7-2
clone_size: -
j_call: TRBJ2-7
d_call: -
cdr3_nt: TGTGCCAGCAGCTTAAGGGGGAGGGCCGCGGACGAGCAGTACTTC
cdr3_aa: CASSLRGRAADEQYF

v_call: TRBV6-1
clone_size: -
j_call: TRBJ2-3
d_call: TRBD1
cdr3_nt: TGTGCCAGCAGTGAACCCGACAGGGTTAGCACAGATACGCAGTATTTT
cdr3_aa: CASSEPDRVSTDTQYF

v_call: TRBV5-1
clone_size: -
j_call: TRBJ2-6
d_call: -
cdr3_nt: TGCGCCAGCAGCTTGCCAGCGGCGGCGGCCAACGTCCTGACTTTC
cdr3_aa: CASSLPAAAANVLTF